This T cell receptor beta chain was sequenced during a study of radiotherapy plus CTLA-4 blockade in lung cancer. Study information: An objective response was seen in under 20% of patients, and disease control in 25% to 40%.

Comment on this clone: Its antigen is not identified.

The CDR3 is 17 residues long. Between the trimmed V and J ends, which lost 1 base and 1 base, there was a span of 15 bases. Germline assignment: CDR1 SGHDN and CDR2 FVKESK. Broader study findings: With interferon-beta, early dynamics of blood T cell clones were reported to best predict response.

Data came from immunoSEQ multiplex PCR; TCRdb stores just in-frame clones and leaves some out. The data show roughly 50,000 clones, approximately 84% seen once. This specimen was peripheral blood, taken from a patient treated with radiotherapy plus ipilimumab. V gene TRBV14 combines with J gene TRBJ2-3, with D hard to call. This clonotype originated in a human donor with non-small cell lung cancer whose response to radiotherapy plus ipilimumab could not be evaluated. CDR3: CASSQAPQSQGTDTQYF. CDR3 in DNA: TGTGCCAGCAGCCAAGCTCCCCAGAGCCAGGGCACAGATACGCAGTATTTT.